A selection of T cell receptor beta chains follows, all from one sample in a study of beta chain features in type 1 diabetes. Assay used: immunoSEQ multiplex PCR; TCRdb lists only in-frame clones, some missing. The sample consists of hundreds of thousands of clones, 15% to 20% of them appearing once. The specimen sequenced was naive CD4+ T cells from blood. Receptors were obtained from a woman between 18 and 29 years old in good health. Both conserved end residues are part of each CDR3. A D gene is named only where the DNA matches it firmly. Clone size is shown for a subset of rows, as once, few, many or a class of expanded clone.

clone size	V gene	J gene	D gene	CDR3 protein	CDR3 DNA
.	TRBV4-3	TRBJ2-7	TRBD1	CASSQDLLSGSSGGTYEQYF	TGCGCCAGCAGCCAAGATCTTCTCTCAGGGTCTTCAGGGGGAACCTACGAGCAGTACTTC
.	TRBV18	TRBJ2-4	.	CASSQDRNIQYF	TGTGCCAGCTCACAGGACAGAAACATTCAGTACTTC
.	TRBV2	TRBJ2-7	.	CASIETTAPFIPTNYEQYF	TGTGCCAGCATAGAAACAACAGCTCCCTTCATCCCTACAAACTACGAGCAGTACTTC
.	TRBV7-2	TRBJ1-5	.	CASSAYDLNQPQHF	TGTGCCAGCAGCGCCTATGATCTTAATCAGCCCCAGCATTTT
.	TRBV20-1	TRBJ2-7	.	CSAPSSYEQYF	TGCAGTGCTCCCAGCAGCTACGAGCAGTACTTC
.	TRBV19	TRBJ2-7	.	CASSILGGYEQYF	TGTGCCAGTAGTATCCTTGGAGGGTACGAGCAGTACTTC
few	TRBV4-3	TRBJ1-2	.	CASSPRVSDGYTF	TGCGCCAGCAGCCCGCGGGTATCTGATGGCTACACCTTC
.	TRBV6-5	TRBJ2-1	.	CASSGGTAGLNEQFF	TGTGCCAGCAGTGGAGGGACAGCCGGCCTGAATGAGCAGTTCTTC
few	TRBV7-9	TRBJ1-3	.	CASSPRAVEGSSGNTIYF	TGTGCCAGCAGCCCGAGGGCGGTGGAGGGATCCTCTGGAAACACCATATATTTT
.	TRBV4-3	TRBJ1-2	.	CASSQTTAAAYGYTF	TGCGCCAGCAGCCAAACCACGGCGGCAGCCTATGGCTACACCTTC
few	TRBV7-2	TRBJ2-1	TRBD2	CASSGRITSGPYNEQFF	TGTGCCAGCAGTGGCCGGATTACTAGCGGGCCTTACAATGAGCAGTTCTTC
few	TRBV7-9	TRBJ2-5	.	CASSSHGTSQETQYF	TGTGCCAGCAGCTCCCATGGGACATCCCAAGAGACCCAGTACTTC
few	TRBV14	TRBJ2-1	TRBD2	CASSQDLAGGNKQFF	TGTGCCAGCAGCCAAGATCTTGCGGGAGGGAATAAGCAGTTCTTC
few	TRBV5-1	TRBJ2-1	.	CASSLGSMSYNEQFF	TGCGCCAGCAGCTTGGGCTCGATGTCCTACAATGAGCAGTTCTTC
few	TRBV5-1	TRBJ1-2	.	CASSLEPGRIYGYTF	TGCGCCAGCAGCTTGGAGCCAGGGAGGATTTATGGCTACACCTTC
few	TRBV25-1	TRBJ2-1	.	CASSSTVNNEQFF	TGTGCCAGCAGTTCTACCGTAAACAATGAGCAGTTCTTC
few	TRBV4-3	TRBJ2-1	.	CASSQARAGDEQFF	TGCGCCAGCAGCCAAGCTAGGGCTGGGGATGAGCAGTTCTTC
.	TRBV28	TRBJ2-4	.	CASSPPEGLAKNIQYF	TGTGCCAGCAGTCCACCGGAGGGGCTAGCCAAAAACATTCAGTACTTC
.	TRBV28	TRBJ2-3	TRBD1	CASSPIRQGHTDTQYF	TGTGCCAGCAGTCCTATCCGACAGGGACACACAGATACGCAGTATTTT
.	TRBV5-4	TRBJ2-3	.	CASSLRTDTQYF	TGTGCCAGCAGCTTGAGAACAGATACGCAGTATTTT
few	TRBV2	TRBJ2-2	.	CASILANTGELFF	.
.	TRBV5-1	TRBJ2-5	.	CASSLSGGGETQYF	TGCGCCAGCAGCTTGTCTGGGGGCGGGGAGACCCAGTACTTC
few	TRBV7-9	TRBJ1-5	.	CASSYRDSNQPQHF	TGTGCCAGCAGCTACAGGGATAGCAATCAGCCCCAGCATTTT